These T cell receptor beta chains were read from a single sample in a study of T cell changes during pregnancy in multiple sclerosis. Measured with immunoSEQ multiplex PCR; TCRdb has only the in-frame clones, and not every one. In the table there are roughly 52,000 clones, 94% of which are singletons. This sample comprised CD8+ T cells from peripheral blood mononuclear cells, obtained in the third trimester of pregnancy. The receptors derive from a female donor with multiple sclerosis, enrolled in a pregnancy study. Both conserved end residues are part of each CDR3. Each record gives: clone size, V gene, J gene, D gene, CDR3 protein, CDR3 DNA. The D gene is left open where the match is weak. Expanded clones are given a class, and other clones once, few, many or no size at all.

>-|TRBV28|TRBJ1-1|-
CASSTVANTEAFF
TGTGCCAGCAGTACCGTGGCGAACACTGAAGCTTTCTTT
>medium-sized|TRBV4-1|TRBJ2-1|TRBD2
CASSQDSKSSGRGSYNEQFF
TGCGCCAGCAGCCAAGATTCGAAGTCCAGCGGGAGGGGATCCTACAATGAGCAGTTCTTC
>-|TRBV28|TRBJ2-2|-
CASSFRGERELFF
TGTGCCAGCAGTTTCAGGGGAGAGCGCGAGCTGTTTTTT
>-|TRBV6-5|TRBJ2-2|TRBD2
CASTWEGLTGELFF
TGTGCCAGCACTTGGGAGGGCCTCACCGGGGAGCTGTTTTTT
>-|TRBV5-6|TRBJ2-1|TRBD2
CASSLRREYYNEQFF
TGTGCCAGCAGCTTAAGGCGGGAGTACTACAATGAGCAGTTCTTC
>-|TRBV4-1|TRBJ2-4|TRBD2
CASSQGGGTSGRGIQYF
TGCGCCAGCAGCCAAGGGGGCGGAACTAGCGGGAGAGGCATTCAGTACTTC
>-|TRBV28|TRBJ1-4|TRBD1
CASSLGTGGVREKLFF
TGTGCCAGCAGTTTAGGGACAGGGGGCGTTCGGGAAAAACTGTTTTTT
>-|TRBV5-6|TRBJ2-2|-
CASSRDTGELFF
TGTGCCAGCAGCCGGGACACCGGGGAGCTGTTTTTT
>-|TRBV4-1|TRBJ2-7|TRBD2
CASSQELGLAGEQYF
TGCGCCAGCAGCCAAGAACTGGGACTAGCGGGTGAGCAGTACTTC
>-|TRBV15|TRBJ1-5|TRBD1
CATSRSRDRNSNQPQHF
TGTGCCACCAGCAGGTCCCGGGACAGGAATAGCAATCAGCCCCAGCATTTT
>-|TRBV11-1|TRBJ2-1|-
CASSPPPGEQFF
TGTGCCAGCAGCCCACCGCCAGGTGAGCAGTTCTTC
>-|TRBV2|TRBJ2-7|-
CASRRTHIYEQYF
TGTGCCAGCAGGAGGACTCATATTTACGAGCAGTACTTC
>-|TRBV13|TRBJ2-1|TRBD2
CASSSALAGEGSSYNEQFF
TGTGCCAGCAGCTCAGCATTAGCGGGGGAAGGGAGCTCCTACAATGAGCAGTTCTTC
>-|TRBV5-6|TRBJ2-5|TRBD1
CASSTRDRLYF
TGTGCCAGCAGCACCCGGGACAGGCTGTACTTC
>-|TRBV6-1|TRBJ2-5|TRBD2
CASSTQREVETQYF
TGTGCCAGCAGTACCCAGCGGGAGGTGGAGACCCAGTACTTC
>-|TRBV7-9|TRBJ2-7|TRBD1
CASSLVGQGDYEQYF
TGTGCCAGCAGCTTAGTGGGACAGGGGGACTACGAGCAGTACTTC
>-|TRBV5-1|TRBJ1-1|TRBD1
CASSRGTDTEAFF
TGCGCCAGCAGCCGTGGGACAGACACTGAAGCTTTCTTT
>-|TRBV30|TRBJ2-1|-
CAWSWTSNEQFF
TGTGCCTGGAGTTGGACTTCCAATGAGCAGTTCTTC
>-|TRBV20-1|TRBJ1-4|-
CSAPKKLFF
TGCAGTGCTCCTAAAAAACTGTTTTTT
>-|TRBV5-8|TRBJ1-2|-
CASSTTGASGYGYTF
TGTGCCAGCAGCACGACAGGCGCCTCAGGCTATGGCTACACCTTC
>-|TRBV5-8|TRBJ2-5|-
CASASKQGLRETQYF
TGTGCCAGCGCCTCGAAGCAGGGGTTGAGGGAGACCCAGTACTTC
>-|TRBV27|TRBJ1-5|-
CASSLSAGESNQPQHF
TGTGCCAGCAGTTTATCGGCAGGGGAAAGCAATCAGCCCCAGCATTTT
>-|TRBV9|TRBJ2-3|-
CASSVAYDYLFTDTQYF
TGTGCCAGCAGCGTAGCTTACGACTACCTGTTCACAGATACGCAGTATTTT
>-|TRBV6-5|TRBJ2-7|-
CASSPGGTQPYEQYF
TGTGCCAGCTCCCCGGGGGGCACCCAGCCCTACGAGCAGTACTTC
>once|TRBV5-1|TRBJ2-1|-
CASSLSRNNEQFF
TGCGCCAGCAGCTTGAGCCGAAACAATGAGCAGTTCTTC
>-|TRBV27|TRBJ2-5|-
CASRRQERETQYF
TGTGCCAGCAGAAGACAGGAAAGAGAGACCCAGTACTTC
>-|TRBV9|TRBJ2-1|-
CASSAVGGPGDNEQFF
TGTGCCAGCAGCGCAGTCGGCGGGCCTGGGGACAATGAGCAGTTCTTC
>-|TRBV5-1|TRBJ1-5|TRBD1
CASSYGQGNQPQHF
TGCGCCAGCAGCTACGGACAGGGCAATCAGCCCCAGCATTTT
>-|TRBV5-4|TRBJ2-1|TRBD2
CASSLAIGTSGYNEQFF
TGTGCCAGCAGCTTGGCTATCGGGACTAGCGGGTACAATGAGCAGTTCTTC
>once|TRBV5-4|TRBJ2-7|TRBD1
CASSYDGQVSYEQYF
TGTGCCAGCAGCTACGACGGACAGGTCTCCTACGAGCAGTACTTC
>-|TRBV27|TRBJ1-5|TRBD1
CASSYTGDNQPQHF
TGTGCCAGCAGCTACACAGGGGACAATCAGCCCCAGCATTTT
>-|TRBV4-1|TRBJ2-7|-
CASSQVTAPYEQYF
TGCGCCAGCAGCCAAGTGACAGCCCCCTACGAGCAGTACTTC
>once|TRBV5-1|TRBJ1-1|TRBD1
CASSPGQEAFF
TGCGCCAGCAGCCCGGGACAGGAAGCTTTCTTT
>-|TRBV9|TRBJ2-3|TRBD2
CASSVGTGISGRAITDTQYF
TGTGCCAGCAGCGTAGGGACAGGGATTAGCGGGAGGGCAATCACAGATACGCAGTATTTT
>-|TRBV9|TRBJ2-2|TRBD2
CASSVTKREGYTGELFF
TGTGCCAGCAGCGTAACAAAGCGGGAGGGGTACACCGGGGAGCTGTTTTTT
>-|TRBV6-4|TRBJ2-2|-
CASSLTNTGELFF
TGTGCCAGCAGTTTGACTAACACCGGGGAGCTGTTTTTT
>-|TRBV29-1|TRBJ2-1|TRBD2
CSVELPGGTSTGDEQFF
TGCAGCGTTGAACTACCGGGTGGGACTAGCACCGGCGATGAGCAGTTCTTC
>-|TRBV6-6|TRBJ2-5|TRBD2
CASSSTSGGQETQYF
TGTGCCAGCAGCTCCACTAGCGGGGGACAGGAGACCCAGTACTTC
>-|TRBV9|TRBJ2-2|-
CASSPAGNTGELFF
TGTGCCAGCAGCCCGGCAGGGAACACCGGGGAGCTGTTTTTT
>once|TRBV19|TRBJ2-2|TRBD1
CASNYRTGNTGELFF
TGTGCCAGTAATTACCGGACAGGGAACACCGGGGAGCTGTTTTTT
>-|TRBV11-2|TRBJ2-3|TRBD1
CASSLGPRGRRTDTQYF
TGTGCCAGCAGCTTAGGGCCCAGGGGGCGCCGCACAGATACGCAGTATTTT
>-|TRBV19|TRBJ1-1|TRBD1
CASSIGQGMNTEAFF
TGTGCCAGTAGTATAGGACAGGGCATGAACACTGAAGCTTTCTTT
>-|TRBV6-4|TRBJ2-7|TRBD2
CAKLRGLRTSGYSYEQYF
TGTGCCAAGTTGAGGGGGCTGAGGACTAGCGGGTACTCCTACGAGCAGTACTTC
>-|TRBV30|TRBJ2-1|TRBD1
CASYTGGNEQFF
TGTGCCTCATACACAGGGGGCAATGAGCAGTTCTTC
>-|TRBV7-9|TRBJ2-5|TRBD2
CASSRWTSGSEETQYF
TGTGCCAGCAGCCGATGGACTAGCGGGAGTGAAGAGACCCAGTACTTC
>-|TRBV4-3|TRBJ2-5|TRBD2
CASSQRAGGPMTQYF
TGCGCCAGCAGCCAGAGAGCGGGAGGGCCTATGACCCAGTACTTC
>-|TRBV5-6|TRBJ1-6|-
CASSLATGWSPLHF
TGTGCCAGCAGCTTGGCAACAGGGTGGTCACCCCTCCACTTT
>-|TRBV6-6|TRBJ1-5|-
CASRGWEAIQPQHF
TGTGCCAGCCGCGGATGGGAGGCGATTCAGCCCCAGCATTTT
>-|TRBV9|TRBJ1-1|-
CASSVEVGGNSEAFF
TGTGCCAGCAGCGTAGAGGTTGGGGGGAATTCTGAAGCTTTCTTT
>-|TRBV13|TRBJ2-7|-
CASSLDQGNEQYF
TGTGCCAGCAGCTTAGATCAGGGGAACGAGCAGTACTTC
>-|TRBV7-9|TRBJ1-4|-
CASSYFMERTNEKLFF
TGTGCCAGCAGCTATTTTATGGAGAGAACTAATGAAAAACTGTTTTTT
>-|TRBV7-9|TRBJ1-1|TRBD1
CASSWTGGTEAFF
TGTGCCAGCAGCTGGACAGGGGGCACTGAAGCTTTCTTT
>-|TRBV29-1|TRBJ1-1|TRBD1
CSGQGFTEAFF
TGCAGCGGACAGGGTTTCACTGAAGCTTTCTTT
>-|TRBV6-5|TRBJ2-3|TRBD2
CASSYSSGTTDTQYF
TGTGCCAGCAGTTACTCTAGCGGGACCACAGATACGCAGTATTTT
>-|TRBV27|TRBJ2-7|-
CASSPGRAVYEQYF
TGTGCCAGCAGCCCCGGCAGGGCTGTATACGAGCAGTACTTC
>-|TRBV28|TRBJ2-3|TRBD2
CASSPGTSGGTDTQYF
TGTGCCAGCAGTCCAGGGACTAGCGGAGGCACAGATACGCAGTATTTT
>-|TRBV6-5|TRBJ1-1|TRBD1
CASSYTGGLGTEAFF
TGTGCCAGCAGTTACACAGGGGGTCTGGGCACTGAAGCTTTCTTT
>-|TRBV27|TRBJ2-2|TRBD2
CASSLTGGRASKGELFF
TGTGCCAGCAGTTTAACAGGTGGGAGGGCTTCAAAAGGGGAGCTGTTTTTT
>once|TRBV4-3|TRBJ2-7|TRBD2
CASSSFYREEVYEQYF
TGCGCCAGCAGCAGCTTTTACCGGGAGGAGGTCTACGAGCAGTACTTC